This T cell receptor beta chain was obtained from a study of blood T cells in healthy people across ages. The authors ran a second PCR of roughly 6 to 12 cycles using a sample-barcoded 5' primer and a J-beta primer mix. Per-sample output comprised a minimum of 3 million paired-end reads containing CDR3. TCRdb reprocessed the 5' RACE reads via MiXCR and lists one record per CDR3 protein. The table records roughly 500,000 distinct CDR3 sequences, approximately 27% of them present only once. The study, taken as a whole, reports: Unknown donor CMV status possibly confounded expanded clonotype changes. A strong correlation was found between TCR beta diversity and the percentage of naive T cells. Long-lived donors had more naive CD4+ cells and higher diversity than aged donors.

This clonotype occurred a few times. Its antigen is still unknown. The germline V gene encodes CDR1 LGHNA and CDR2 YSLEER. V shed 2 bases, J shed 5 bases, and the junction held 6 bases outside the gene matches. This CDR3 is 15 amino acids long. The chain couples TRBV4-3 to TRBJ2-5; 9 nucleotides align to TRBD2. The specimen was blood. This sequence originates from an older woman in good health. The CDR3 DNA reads TGCGCCAGCAGCCAATTAGCGGGGGCGGGGGAGACCCAGTACTTC. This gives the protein CASSQLAGAGETQYF.